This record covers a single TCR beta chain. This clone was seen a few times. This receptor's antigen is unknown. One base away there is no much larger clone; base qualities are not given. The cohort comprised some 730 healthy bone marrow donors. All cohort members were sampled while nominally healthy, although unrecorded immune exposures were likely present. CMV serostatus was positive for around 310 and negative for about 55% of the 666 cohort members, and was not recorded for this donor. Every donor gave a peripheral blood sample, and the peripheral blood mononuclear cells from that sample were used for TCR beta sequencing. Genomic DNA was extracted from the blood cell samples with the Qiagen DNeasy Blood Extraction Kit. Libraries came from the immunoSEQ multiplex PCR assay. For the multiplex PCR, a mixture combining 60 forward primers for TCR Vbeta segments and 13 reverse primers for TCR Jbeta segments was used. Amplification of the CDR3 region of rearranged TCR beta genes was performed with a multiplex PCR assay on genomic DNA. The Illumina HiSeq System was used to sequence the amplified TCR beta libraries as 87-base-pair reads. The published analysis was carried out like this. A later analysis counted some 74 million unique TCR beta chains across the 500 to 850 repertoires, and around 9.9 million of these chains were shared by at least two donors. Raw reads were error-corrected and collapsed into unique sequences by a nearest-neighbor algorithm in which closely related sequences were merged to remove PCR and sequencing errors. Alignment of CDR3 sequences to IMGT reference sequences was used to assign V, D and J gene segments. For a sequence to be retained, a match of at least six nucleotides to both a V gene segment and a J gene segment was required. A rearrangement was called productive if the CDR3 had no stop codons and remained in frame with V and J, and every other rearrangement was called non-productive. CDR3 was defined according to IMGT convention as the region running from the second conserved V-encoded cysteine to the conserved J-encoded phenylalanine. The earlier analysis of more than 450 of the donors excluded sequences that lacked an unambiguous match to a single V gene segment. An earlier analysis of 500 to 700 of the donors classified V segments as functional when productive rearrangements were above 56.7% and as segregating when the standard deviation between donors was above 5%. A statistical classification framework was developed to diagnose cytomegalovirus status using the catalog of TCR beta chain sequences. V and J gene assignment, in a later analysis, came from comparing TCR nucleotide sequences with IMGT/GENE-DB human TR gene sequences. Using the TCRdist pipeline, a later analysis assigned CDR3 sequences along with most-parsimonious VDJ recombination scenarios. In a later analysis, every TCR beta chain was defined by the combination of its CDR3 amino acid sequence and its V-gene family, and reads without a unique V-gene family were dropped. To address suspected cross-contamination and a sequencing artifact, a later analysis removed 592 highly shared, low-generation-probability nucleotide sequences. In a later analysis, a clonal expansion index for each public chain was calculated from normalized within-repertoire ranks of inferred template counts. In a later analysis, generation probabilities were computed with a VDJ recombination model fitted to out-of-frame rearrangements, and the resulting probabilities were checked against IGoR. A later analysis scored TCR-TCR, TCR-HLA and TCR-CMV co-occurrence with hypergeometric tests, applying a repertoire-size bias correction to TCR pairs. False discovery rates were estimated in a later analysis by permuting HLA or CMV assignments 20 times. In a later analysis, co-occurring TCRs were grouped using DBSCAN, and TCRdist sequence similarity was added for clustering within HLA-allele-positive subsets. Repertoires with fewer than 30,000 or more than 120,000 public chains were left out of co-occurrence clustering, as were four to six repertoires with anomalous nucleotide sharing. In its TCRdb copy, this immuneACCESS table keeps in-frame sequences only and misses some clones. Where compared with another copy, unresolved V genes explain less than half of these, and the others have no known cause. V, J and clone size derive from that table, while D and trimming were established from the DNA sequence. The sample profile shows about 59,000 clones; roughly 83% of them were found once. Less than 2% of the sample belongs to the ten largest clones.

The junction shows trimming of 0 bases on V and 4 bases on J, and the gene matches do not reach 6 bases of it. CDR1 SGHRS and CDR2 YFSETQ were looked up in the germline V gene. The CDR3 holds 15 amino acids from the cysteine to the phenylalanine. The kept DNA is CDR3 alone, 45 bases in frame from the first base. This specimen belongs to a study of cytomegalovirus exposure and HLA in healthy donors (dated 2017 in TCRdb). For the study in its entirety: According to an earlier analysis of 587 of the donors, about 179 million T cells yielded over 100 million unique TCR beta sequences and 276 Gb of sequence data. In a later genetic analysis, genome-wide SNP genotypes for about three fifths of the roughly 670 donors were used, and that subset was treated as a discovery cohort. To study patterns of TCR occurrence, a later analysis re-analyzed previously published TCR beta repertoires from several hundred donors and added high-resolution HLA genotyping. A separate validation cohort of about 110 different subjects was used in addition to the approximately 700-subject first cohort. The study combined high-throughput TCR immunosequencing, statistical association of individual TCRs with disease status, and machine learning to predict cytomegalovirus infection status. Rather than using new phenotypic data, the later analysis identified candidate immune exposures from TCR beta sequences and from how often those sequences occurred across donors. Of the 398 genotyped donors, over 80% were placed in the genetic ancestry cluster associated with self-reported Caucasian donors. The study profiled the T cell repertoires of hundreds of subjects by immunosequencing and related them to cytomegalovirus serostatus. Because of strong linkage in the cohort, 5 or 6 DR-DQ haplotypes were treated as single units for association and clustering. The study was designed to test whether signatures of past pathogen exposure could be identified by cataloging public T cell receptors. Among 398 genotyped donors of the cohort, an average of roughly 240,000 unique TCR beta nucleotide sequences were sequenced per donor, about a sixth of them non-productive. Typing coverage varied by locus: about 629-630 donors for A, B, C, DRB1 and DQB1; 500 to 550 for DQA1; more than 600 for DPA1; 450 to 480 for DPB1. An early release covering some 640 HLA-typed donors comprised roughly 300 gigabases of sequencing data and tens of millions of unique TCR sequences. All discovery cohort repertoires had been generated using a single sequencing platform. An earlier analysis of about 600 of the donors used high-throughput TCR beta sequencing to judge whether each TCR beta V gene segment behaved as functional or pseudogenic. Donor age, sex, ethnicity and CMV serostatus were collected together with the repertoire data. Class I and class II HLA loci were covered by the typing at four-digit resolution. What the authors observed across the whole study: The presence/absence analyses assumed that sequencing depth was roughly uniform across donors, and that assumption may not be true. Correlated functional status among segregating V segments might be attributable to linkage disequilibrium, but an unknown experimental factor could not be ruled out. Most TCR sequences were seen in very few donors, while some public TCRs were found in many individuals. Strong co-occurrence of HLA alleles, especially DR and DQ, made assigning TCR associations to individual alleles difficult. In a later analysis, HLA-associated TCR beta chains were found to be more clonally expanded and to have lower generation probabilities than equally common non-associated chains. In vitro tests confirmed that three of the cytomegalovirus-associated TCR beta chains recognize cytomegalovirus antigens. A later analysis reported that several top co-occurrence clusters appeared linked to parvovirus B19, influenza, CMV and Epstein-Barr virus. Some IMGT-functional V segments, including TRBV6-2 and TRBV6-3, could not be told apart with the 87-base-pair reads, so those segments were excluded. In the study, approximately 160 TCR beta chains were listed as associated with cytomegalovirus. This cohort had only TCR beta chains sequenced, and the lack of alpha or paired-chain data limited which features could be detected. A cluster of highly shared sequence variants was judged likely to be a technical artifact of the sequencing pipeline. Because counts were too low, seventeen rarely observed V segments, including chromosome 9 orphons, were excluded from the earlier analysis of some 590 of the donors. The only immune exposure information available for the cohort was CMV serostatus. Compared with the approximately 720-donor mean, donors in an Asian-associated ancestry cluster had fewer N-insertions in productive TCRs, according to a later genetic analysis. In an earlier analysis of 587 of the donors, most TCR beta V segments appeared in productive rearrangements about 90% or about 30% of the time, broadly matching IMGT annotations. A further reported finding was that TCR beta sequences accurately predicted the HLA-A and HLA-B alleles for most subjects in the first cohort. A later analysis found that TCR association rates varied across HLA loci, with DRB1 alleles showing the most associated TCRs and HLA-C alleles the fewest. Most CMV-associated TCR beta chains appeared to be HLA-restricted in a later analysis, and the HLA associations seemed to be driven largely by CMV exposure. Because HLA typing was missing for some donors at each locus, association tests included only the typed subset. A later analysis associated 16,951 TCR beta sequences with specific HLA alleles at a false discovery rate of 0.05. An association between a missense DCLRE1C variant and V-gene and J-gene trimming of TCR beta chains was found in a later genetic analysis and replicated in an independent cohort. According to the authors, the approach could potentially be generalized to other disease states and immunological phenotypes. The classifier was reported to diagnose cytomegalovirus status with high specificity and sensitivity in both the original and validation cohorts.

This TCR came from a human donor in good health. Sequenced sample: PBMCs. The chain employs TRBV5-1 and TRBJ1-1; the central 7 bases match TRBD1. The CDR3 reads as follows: CASSLAQGGSTEAFF. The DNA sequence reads TGCGCCAGCAGCTTGGCCCAGGGGGGTAGCACTGAAGCTTTCTTT.